This T cell receptor (beta chain) was found in a study of T-cell reconstitution after alpha-beta-depleted transplantation in children. Preparation of the TCRbeta library used unique molecular identifiers. In TCRdb, the PCR reads were re-called with MiXCR into one record per CDR3 protein. The data contain 500,000 or so distinct CDR3 sequences, approximately 32% of them seen just once; the ten biggest clones take up under 3%. This CDR3 is 13 amino acids long. V was trimmed by 5 bases and J by 4 bases, leaving 12 bases between them. The germline CDR1 and CDR2 sequences are DFQATT and SNEGSKA (reference sequence).

The chain is built from TRBV20-1 and TRBJ2-1; D is undetermined. The material sequenced was PBMCs from the stem cell graft donor, taken from the stem cell graft. The receptor's source is a human donor who donated a stem cell graft to a child with aplastic anemia. The chain's CDR3 is CSAPRVQYNEQFF. The CDR3 DNA follows: TGCAGTGCTCCTAGAGTTCAATACAATGAGCAGTTCTTC.